The present T cell receptor (beta chain) was sequenced within a study of memory CD4+ T cells and cytomegalovirus serostatus. This table comes from immunoSEQ multiplex PCR, and its TCRdb copy is limited to in-frame clones, with some not included. This table holds about 80,000 clones, more than 70% found once. Single viable CD3+CD4+CD8-CD45RO+ cells were sorted as the memory CD4+ T cells. Germline V gene data show CDR1 as SGHTS and CDR2 as YDEGEE. This CDR3 region has 13 residues. Trimming took 6 bases from V and 5 from J, leaving 14 bases between them. Sequences were obtained from memory CD4+ T cells from blood. The clonotype comes from an adult in good health and CMV-seronegative. This chain joins TRBV5-8 and TRBJ1-1; tentative D call: TRBD1 (6 bases). This chain's CDR3 is CASNPHRDTEAFF. DNA of the CDR3: TGTGCCAGCAACCCACACAGGGATACTGAAGCTTTCTTT.